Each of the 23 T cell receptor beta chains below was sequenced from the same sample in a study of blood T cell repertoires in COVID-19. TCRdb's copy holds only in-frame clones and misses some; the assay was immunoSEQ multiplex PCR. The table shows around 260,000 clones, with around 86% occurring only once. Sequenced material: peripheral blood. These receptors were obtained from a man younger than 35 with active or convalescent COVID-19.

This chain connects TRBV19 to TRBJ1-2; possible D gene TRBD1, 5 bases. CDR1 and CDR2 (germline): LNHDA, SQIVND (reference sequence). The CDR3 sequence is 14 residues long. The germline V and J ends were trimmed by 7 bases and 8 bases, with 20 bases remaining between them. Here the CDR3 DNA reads TGTGCCAGTAAAGTCCCCCAGGGTCGTCGGGGCTACACCTTC. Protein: CASKVPQGRRGYTF. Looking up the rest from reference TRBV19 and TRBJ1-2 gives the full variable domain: DGGITQSPKYLFRKEGQNVTLSCEQNLNHDAMYWYRQDPGQGLRLIYYSQIVNDFQKGDIAEGYSVSREKKESFPLTVTSAQKNPTAFYLCASKVPQGRRGYTFGSGTRLTVV.

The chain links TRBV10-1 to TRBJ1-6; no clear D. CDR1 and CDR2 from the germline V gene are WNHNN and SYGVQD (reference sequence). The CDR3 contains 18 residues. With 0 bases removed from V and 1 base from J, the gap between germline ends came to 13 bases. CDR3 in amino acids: CASSESAVGSSYNSPLHF. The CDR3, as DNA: TGCGCCAGCAGTGAGTCGGCGGTGGGGAGTTCCTATAATTCACCCCTCCACTTT.

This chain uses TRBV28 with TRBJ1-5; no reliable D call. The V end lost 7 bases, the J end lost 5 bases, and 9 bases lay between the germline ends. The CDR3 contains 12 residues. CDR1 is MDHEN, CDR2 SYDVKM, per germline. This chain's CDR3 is CASNLADQPQHF. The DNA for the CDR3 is TGTGCCAGCAACCTCGCGGATCAGCCCCAGCATTTT.

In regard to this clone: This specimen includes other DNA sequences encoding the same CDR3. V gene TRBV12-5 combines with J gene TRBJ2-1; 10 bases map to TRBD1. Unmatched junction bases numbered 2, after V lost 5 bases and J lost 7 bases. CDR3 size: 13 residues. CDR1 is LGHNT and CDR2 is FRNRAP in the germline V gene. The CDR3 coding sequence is TGTGCTAGTGGTCCGGACAGGGGGAATGAGCAGTTCTTC. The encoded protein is CASGPDRGNEQFF.

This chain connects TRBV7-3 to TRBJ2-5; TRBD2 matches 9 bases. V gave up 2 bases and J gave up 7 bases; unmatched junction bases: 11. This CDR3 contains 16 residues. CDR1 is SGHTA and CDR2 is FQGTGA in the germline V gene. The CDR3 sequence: CASSLSSGGPDPTQYF. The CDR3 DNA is TGTGCCAGCAGCTTATCGAGCGGGGGGCCCGATCCGACCCAGTACTTC.

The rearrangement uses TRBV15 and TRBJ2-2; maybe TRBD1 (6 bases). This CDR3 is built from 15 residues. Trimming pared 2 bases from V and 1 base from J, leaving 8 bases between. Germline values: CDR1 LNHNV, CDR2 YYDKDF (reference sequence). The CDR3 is CATSRYRVNTGELFF. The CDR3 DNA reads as TGTGCCACCAGCAGATACAGGGTGAACACCGGGGAGCTGTTTTTT.

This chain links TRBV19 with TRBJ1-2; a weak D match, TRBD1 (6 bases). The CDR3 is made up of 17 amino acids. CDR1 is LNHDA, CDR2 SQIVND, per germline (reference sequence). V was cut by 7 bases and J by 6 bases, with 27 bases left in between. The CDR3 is CASIWTHPKGVTDGYTF. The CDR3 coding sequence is TGTGCCAGTATTTGGACCCATCCCAAGGGGGTAACGGATGGCTACACCTTC.

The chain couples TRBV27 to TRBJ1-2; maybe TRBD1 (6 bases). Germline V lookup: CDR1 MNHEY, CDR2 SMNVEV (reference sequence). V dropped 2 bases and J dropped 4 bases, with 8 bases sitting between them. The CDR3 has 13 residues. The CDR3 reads CASSLTGIYGYTF. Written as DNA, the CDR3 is TGTGCCAGCAGTTTAACAGGGATCTATGGCTACACCTTC.

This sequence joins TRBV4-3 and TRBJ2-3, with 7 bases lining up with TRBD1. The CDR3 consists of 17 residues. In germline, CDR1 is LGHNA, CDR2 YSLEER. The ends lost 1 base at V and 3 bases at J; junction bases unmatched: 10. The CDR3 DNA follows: TGCGCCAGCAGCCAAGGAGGTGTGACAGGGTTTACAGATACGCAGTATTTT. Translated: CASSQGGVTGFTDTQYF.

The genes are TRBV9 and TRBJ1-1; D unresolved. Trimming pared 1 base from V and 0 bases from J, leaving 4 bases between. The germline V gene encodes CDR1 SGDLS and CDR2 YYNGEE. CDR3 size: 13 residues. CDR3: CASSVPVNTEAFF. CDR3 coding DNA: TGTGCCAGCAGCGTACCAGTGAACACTGAAGCTTTCTTT.

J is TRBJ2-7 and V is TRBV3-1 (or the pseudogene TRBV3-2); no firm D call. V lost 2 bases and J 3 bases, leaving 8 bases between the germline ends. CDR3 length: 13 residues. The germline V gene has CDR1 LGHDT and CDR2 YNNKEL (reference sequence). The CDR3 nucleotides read TGTGCCAGCAGCCAACAACGGAGCTACGAGCAGTACTTC. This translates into CASSQQRSYEQYF.

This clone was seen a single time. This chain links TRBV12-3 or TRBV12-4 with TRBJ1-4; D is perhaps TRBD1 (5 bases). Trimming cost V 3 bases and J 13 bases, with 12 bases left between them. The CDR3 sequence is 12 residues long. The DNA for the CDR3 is TGTGCCAGCAGTTTCCGCCTCGGGGGACTGTTTTTT. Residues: CASSFRLGGLFF.

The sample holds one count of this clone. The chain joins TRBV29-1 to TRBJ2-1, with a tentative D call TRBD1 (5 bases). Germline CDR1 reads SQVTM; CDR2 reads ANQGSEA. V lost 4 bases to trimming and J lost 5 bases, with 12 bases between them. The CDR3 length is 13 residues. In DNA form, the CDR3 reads TGCAGCGTTGCCGGCCCAGGGAACAATGAGCAGTTCTTC. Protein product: CSVAGPGNNEQFF.

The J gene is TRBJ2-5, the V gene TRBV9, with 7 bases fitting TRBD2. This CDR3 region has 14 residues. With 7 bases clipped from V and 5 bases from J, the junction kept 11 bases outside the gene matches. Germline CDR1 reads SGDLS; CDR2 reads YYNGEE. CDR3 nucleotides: TGTGCCAGCGCTGCGCGGGGGACCCAGGAGACCCAGTACTTC. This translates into CASAARGTQETQYF.

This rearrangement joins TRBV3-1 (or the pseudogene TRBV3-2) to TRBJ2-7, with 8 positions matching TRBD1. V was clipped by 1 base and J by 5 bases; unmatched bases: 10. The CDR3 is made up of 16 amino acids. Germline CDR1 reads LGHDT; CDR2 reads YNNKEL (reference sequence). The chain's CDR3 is CASSQVFGQGNHEQYF. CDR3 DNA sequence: TGTGCCAGCAGCCAAGTTTTTGGACAGGGAAACCACGAGCAGTACTTC.

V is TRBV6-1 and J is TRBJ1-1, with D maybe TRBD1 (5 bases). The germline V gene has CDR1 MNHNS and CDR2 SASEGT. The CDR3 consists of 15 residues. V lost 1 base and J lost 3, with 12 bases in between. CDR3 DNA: TGTGCCAGCAGTGAAGGTAGGGGCTTTGACACTGAAGCTTTCTTT. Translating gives CASSEGRGFDTEAFF.

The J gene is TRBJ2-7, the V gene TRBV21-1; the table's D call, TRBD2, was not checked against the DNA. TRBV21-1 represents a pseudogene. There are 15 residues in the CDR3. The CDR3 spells CASIRCGEGRYEQYF. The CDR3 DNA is TGTGCCAGTATTCGGTGCGGGGAGGGCCGCTACGAGCAGTACTTC.

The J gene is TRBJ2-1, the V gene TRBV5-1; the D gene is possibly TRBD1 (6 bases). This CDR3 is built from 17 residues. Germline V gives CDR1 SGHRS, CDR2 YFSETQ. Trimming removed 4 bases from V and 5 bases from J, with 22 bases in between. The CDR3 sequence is CASSEWGTSFVNNEQFF. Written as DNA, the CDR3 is TGCGCCAGCAGCGAATGGGGGACATCTTTTGTCAACAATGAGCAGTTCTTC.

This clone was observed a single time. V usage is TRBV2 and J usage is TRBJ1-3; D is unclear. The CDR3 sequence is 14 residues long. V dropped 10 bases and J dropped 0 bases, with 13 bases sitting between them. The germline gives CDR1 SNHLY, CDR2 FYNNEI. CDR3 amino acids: CATQRGSSGNTIYF. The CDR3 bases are TGTGCCACCCAAAGAGGGAGCTCTGGAAACACCATATATTTT.

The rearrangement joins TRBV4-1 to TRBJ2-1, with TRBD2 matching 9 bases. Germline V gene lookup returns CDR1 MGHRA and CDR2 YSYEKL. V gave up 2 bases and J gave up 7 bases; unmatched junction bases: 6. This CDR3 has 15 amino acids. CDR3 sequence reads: CASSQSSGSMNEQFF. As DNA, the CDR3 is TGCGCCAGCAGCCAAAGTAGCGGGAGTATGAATGAGCAGTTCTTC.

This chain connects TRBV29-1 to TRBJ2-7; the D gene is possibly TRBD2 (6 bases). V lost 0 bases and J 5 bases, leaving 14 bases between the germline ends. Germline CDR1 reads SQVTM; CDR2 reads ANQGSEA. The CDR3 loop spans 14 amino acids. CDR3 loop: CSVEDHRGGNEQYF. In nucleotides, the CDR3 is TGCAGCGTTGAAGATCATCGGGGAGGAAACGAGCAGTACTTC.

CDR3 residues: CASSLPTSGGTGELFF. The CDR3 bases are TGTGCCAGCAGCTTACCGACTAGCGGGGGAACCGGGGAGCTGTTTTTT. The V gene is TRBV5-5, the J gene TRBJ2-2; 12 nucleotides agree with TRBD2. Germline-derived CDR1 and CDR2 are SGHKS and YYEKEE (reference sequence). The CDR3 covers 16 residues. The V gene end was trimmed by 2 bases and the J gene end by 5 bases; junction bases not matched to a gene: 4.

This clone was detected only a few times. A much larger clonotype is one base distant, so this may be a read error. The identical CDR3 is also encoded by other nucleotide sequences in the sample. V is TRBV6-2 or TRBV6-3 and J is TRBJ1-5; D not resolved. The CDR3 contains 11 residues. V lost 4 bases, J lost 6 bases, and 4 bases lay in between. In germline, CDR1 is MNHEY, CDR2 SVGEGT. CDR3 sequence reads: CASSSGQPQHF. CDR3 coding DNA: TGTGCCAGCAGTTCGGGTCAGCCCCAGCATTTT.